Below, one T cell receptor beta chain is given with its context. What it recognizes is unknown. This specimen comes from a study of T cell responses to AZD1222 COVID-19 vaccine. Study-level findings and limits: The peak T cell response came first, and repertoires were sampled only after it. White British ancestry dominated among donors, who included more females, and clonal diversity was possibly underestimated. Only a handful of AZD1222 recipients, six or seven in all, had baseline seropositivity. Compared with day 0, the breadth and depth of the Spike-specific TCR repertoire rose significantly after two doses of AZD1222.

With 2 bases removed from V and 5 bases from J, the gap between germline ends came to 9 bases. Per the germline V gene, CDR1 is SGHAT and CDR2 is FQNNGV. This CDR3 has 13 residues. TCRdb's table, derived via immunoSEQ multiplex PCR, lists solely in-frame clones and lacks some. The sample yields roughly 96,000 clones, 89% seen once. V usage is TRBV11-2 and J usage is TRBJ1-2; weak D call: TRBD1 (5 bases). The TCR originated in an adult in good health. This specimen consisted of peripheral blood, obtained on day 0 of AZD1222 vaccination. The CDR3 DNA sequence: TGTGCCAGCAGCTTACAGGGTAGTTATGGCTACACCTTC. This gives the protein CASSLQGSYGYTF.